This TCR beta chain was recorded in a study of blood T cell repertoires in COVID-19. The data were produced by immunoSEQ multiplex PCR, yet TCRdb's version contains in-frame clones alone and is incomplete. The table includes hundreds of thousands of clones, 90% detected once. The receptor's source is a man aged 55 to 70 who had recovered from COVID-19. The specimen sequenced was PBMCs or T cells enriched from blood (not recorded which).

The CDR3 sequence: CATSSGTGRRGYTF. Here the CDR3 DNA reads TGTGCCACCAGCAGCGGGACAGGGAGGCGAGGCTACACCTTC. This chain links TRBV15 with TRBJ1-2; 9 bases are shared with TRBD1. Germline CDR1 reads LNHNV; CDR2 reads YYDKDF (reference sequence). The length of the CDR3 is 14 residues. V gave up 3 bases and J gave up 8 bases; unmatched junction bases: 7.